This T cell receptor beta chain was documented in a study of shared T cell receptors in the human thymus. The repertoire was sequenced with immunoSEQ multiplex PCR; TCRdb's copy has only in-frame clones and lacks some. The profile shows 720,000 or so clones, approximately 85% of them singletons. The trim removed 3 bases at V and 8 bases at J, leaving 4 bases unmatched. The CDR3 is 13 residues long. Looked up from germline, CDR1 is SEHNR and CDR2 is FQNEAQ (reference sequence). The same specimen was also included in a second study, on human thymus T cells. As that report states: Donor material was obtained from healthy Finnish infants undergoing corrective surgery for congenital heart defects. Corrective cardiac operations yielded the resected thymus tissue. Gene usage (both V and J) appeared biased in thymic and blood repertoires.

The sequenced sample consisted of thymocytes. The rearrangement links TRBV7-9 to TRBJ1-5; 7 bases map to TRBD1. This receptor was identified in a girl in the first two years of life with a congenital heart defect. Here the CDR3 reads CASSFGQAEPQHF. The CDR3, as DNA: TGTGCCAGCAGCTTCGGACAGGCCGAGCCCCAGCATTTT.